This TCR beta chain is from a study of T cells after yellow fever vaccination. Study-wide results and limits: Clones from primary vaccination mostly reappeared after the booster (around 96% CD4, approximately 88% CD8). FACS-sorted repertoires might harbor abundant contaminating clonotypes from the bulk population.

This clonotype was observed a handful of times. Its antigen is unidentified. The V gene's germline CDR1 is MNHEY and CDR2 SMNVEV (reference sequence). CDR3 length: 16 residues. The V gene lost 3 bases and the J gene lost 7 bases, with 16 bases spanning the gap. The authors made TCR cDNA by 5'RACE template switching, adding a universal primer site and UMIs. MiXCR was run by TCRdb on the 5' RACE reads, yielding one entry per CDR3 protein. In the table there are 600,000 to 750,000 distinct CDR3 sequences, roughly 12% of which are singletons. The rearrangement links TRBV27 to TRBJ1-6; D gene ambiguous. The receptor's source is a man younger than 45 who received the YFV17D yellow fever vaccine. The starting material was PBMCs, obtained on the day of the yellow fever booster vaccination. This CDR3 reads CASSFTRRRTNSPLHF. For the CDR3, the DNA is TGTGCCAGCAGTTTTACCCGGAGGAGAACGAATTCACCCCTCCACTTT.